What follows is one TCR beta chain and its context. The germline gives CDR1 SGHTA, CDR2 FQGNSA. V lost 4 bases, J lost 2 bases, and 6 bases stayed unmatched. This CDR3 region has 16 residues. These data are taken from a study of T cells in Graves' hyperthyroidism and ophthalmopathy. The TCR beta CDR3 regions underwent amplification using RNA transcripts as the source. When the TCR CDR3 underwent first-round RT-PCR, the HTBI primer set was used. From the multiplex PCR reads, TCRdb called clonotypes with MiXCR, one entry per CDR3 protein. The data hold hundreds of thousands of distinct CDR3 sequences, with 38% observed a single time.

This TCR was sampled from a man aged 18 to 29 with Graves' hyperthyroidism. Specimen: blood. This rearrangement joins TRBV7-2 to TRBJ2-5; 11 bases are a match to TRBD2. This CDR3 reads CASSSLAGGPQETQYF. The CDR3 DNA sequence: TGTGCCAGCAGCTCCCTAGCGGGAGGACCTCAAGAGACCCAGTACTTC.